This T cell receptor beta chain was sequenced during a study of blood T cell repertoires in COVID-19. Background on the study: Samples of COVID-19 (acute and convalescent) were obtained from the United States, Italy and Spain. From T cells, B-cell-depleted T cells, or PBMCs came the material, which was cDNA or gDNA.

Germline values: CDR1 SGDLS, CDR2 YYNGEE. Germline trimming cut 3 bases from V and 3 bases from J; bases unmatched to any gene: 4. The CDR3 length is 15 residues. As originally analysed: Scientists estimated how many nucleated cells there were by amplifying reference gene primers. Data came from immunoSEQ multiplex PCR; TCRdb stores just in-frame clones and leaves some out. V and J calls and clone size follow that table, whereas D and trimming were derived from the DNA. Of 180,000 or so clones in the sample, 80% to 85% were seen once. Sequences were obtained from peripheral blood. This sequence joins TRBV9 and TRBJ2-1; 9 positions match TRBD2. The clonotype originates from a human donor with acute or convalescent COVID-19. The donor label of this sample is uncertain. The DNA for the CDR3 is TGTGCCAGCAGCGAACTAGCGGGCGACTACAATGAGCAGTTCTTC. Translation gives CASSELAGDYNEQFF.